These T cell receptor beta chains were read from a single sample in a study of T-cell memory formation after mild COVID-19. TCRdb processed the 5' RACE reads anew with MiXCR; each CDR3 protein has one entry. The sample lists about 90,000 distinct CDR3 sequences; around 15% were seen once. Material for sequencing was PBMCs or a T cell subset sorted from them (not recorded which). Receptors originate from a young man who had mild COVID-19 (a few samples of this study predate the infection). Cell type and time point are not known. CDR3s include the opening cysteine and the closing phenylalanine or tryptophan. Fields, in order: clone size, J gene, V gene, D gene, CDR3 protein, CDR3 DNA. The D gene is left open where the match is weak. A clone size is listed for some rows: how often the clone was seen (once, few, many), or a class if it is expanded.

few,TRBJ1-6,TRBV25-1,-,CATFPSGAISPLHF,TGTGCCACCTTCCCTTCTGGAGCGATTTCACCCCTCCACTTT
-,TRBJ2-3,TRBV6-2/TRBV6-3,-,CASSYPEDTQYF,TGTGCCAGCAGTTACCCGGAGGATACGCAGTATTTT
-,TRBJ2-7,TRBV7-9,-,CASSLGGEYEQYF,TGTGCCAGCAGCTTGGGTGGAGAATACGAGCAGTACTTC
-,TRBJ2-1,TRBV5-4,TRBD2,CASSFGDYGSDEQFF,TGTGCCAGCAGCTTTGGGGACTACGGAAGCGATGAGCAGTTCTTC
few,TRBJ1-1,TRBV28,TRBD1,CASSLLRDRGRSTRPREAFF,TGTGCCAGCAGTTTACTCCGGGACAGGGGGCGATCCACCCGACCCAGGGAAGCTTTCTTT
-,TRBJ2-1,TRBV20-1,TRBD1,CSASNDRGRLIEQFF,TGCAGTGCTTCAAATGACAGGGGACGATTGATTGAGCAGTTCTTC
-,TRBJ2-2,TRBV6-6,-,CASGTGELFF,TGTGCCAGCGGCACCGGGGAGCTGTTTTTT
few,TRBJ2-3,TRBV12-3/TRBV12-4,-,CASSWTGNTDTQYF,TGTGCCAGCAGTTGGACTGGTAACACAGATACGCAGTATTTT
few,TRBJ2-1,TRBV2,TRBD2,CASSVLAGGLNEQFF,TGTGCCAGCAGTGTCCTAGCGGGGGGCCTCAATGAGCAGTTCTTC
few,TRBJ2-5,TRBV29-1,-,CSVEDGVQETQYF,TGCAGCGTTGAGGACGGAGTCCAAGAGACCCAGTACTTC
few,TRBJ1-2,TRBV4-1,-,CASSQEFGQPNYGYTF,TGCGCCAGCAGCCAAGAATTCGGGCAGCCTAACTATGGCTACACCTTC
few,TRBJ2-2,TRBV18,-,CASTDTTEEDTGELFF,TGTGCCAGCACCGATACGACAGAGGAGGACACCGGGGAGCTGTTTTTT
-,TRBJ1-2,TRBV20-1,-,CSARSQGDVGYTF,TGCAGTGCTCGGTCCCAAGGGGATGTTGGCTACACCTTC
-,TRBJ2-3,TRBV4-3,TRBD2,CASSQGTLALLHTDTQYF,TGCGCCAGCAGCCAAGGCACACTAGCGCTCCTTCACACAGATACGCAGTATTTT
few,TRBJ2-7,TRBV29-1,-,CSVEAGTPYEQYF,TGCAGCGTTGAAGCGGGCACCCCCTACGAGCAGTACTTC
many,TRBJ1-6,TRBV7-9,-,CASSFGLSMSSYNSPLHF,TGTGCCAGCAGCTTTGGACTTTCCATGAGCTCCTATAATTCACCCCTCCACTTT